The 16 T cell receptor beta chains given below trace back to one sample, sequenced in a study of neurological immune-mediated disorders. TCRdb fed the 5' RACE reads into MiXCR, producing one record per CDR3 protein. The sample records nearly 60,000 distinct CDR3 sequences, roughly 3.2% being singletons. Sequencing was done on a sample of PBMCs. The receptors originated from a woman aged 25-40 years with multiple sclerosis.

This clonotype has at least ten counts. The junction shows a germline mismatch at one end, possibly a read error. CDR3 residues: CASSSDRASQPQNF. DNA of the CDR3: TGTGCCAGCAGTTCCGACAGGGCGAGTCAGCCCCAGAATTTT. V gene TRBV6-5 combines with J gene TRBJ1-5; 7 bases match TRBD1. Germline V lookup: CDR1 MNHEY, CDR2 SVGAGI. The CDR3 totals 14 residues.

There are many counts of this clonotype. V is TRBV5-1 and J is TRBJ2-7, with 9 nucleotides matching TRBD1. After removal of 7 bases from V and 6 bases from J, the junction contained 14 bases not matched to a gene. From germline, CDR1 is SGHRS and CDR2 YFSETQ. This CDR3 region has 15 residues. CDR3 DNA sequence: TGCGCCAGCTCAAAACCGGGACAGGGTTCTTCCGAGCAGTACTTC. Translated, it gives CASSKPGQGSSEQYF.

This clonotype was seen many times. The CDR3 region is CASSEGGGELFF. CDR3 in DNA: TGTGCCAGCAGTGAGGGTGGAGGGGAGCTGTTTTTT. The chain links TRBV12-3 or TRBV12-4 to TRBJ2-2, with D possibly being TRBD2 (5 bases). The V end was cut by 5 bases, the J end by 8 bases, with 9 bases between. CDR3 length: 12 residues.

The chain recombines TRBV28 with TRBJ2-5, with 8 bases aligning to TRBD1. Germline V gene lookup returns CDR1 MDHEN and CDR2 SYDVKM. V gave up 2 bases and J gave up 5 bases; unmatched junction bases: 10. The CDR3 extends over 16 amino acids. CDR3 amino acids: CASSLATGGRKETQYF. The CDR3 region has the DNA TGTGCCAGCAGTTTAGCTACAGGGGGAAGGAAGGAGACCCAGTACTTC.

This clonotype has at least ten counts. The chain employs TRBV5-1 and TRBJ1-1; the D gene is possibly TRBD1 (6 bases). CDR3 length: 14 residues. CDR1 SGHRS and CDR2 YFSETQ come from the germline V gene. Trimming cost V 0 bases and J 7 bases, with 13 bases left between them. The CDR3 sequence is CASSLAGGRGEAFF. CDR3 nucleotides: TGCGCCAGCAGCTTGGCTGGGGGGCGCGGTGAAGCTTTCTTT. Complete variable domain (other parts from reference TRBV5-1 and TRBJ1-1): KAGVTQTPRYLIKTRGQQVTLSCSPISGHRSVSWYQQTPGQGLQFLFEYFSETQRNKGNFPGRFSGRQFSNSRSEMNVSTLELGDSALYLCASSLAGGRGEAFFGQGTRLTVV.

This clonotype was seen many times. CDR3 sequence: CSARVSMNTEAFF. The CDR3, as DNA: TGCAGTGCTAGAGTCTCCATGAACACTGAAGCTTTCTTT. The rearrangement joins TRBV20-1 to TRBJ1-1; D not resolved. V gave up 1 base and J gave up 0 bases, with 6 bases separating them. The germline V gene encodes CDR1 DFQATT and CDR2 SNEGSKA (reference sequence). This CDR3 is built from 13 residues.

This clonotype was counted many times. This chain links TRBV20-1 with TRBJ1-5; TRBD1 agrees at 7 bases. The CDR3 loop spans 13 amino acids. The junction had 7 bases not matched to a gene; V was cut back by 5 bases and J by 6 bases. Germline CDR1 DFQATT, CDR2 SNEGSKA (reference sequence). CDR3 sequence: CSAADRASQPQHF. In nucleotides, the CDR3 is TGCAGTGCTGCAGACAGGGCCTCTCAGCCCCAGCATTTT.

This clonotype was counted at least ten times. J is TRBJ2-5 and V is TRBV20-1; 12 bases map to TRBD2. The CDR3 extends over 18 amino acids. The ends lost 6 bases at V and 5 bases at J; junction bases unmatched: 19. Germline V CDR1 and CDR2: DFQATT, SNEGSKA (reference sequence). For the CDR3, the DNA is TGCAGTGCCGTCCCCACCTGGACTAGCGGGGACCTCCGGGAGACCCAGTACTTC. Protein sequence: CSAVPTWTSGDLRETQYF.

Ten or more counts support this clonotype. The chain recombines TRBV7-2 with TRBJ2-1, with D tentatively TRBD2 (6 bases). This CDR3 is 15 amino acids long. Germline V gene data show CDR1 as SGHTA and CDR2 as FQGNSA. The V end was cut by 5 bases, the J end by 8 bases, with 19 bases between. CDR3 loop: CASSPYSGGGDEQFF. The CDR3 DNA reads TGTGCCAGCAGCCCATATAGCGGCGGAGGGGATGAGCAGTTCTTC.

This clonotype was seen at least ten times. The chain carries TRBV24-1 and TRBJ1-1; 8 bases align to TRBD1. The CDR3 extends over 15 amino acids. The V and J ends lost 3 bases and 4 bases, in that order; junction bases with no gene match: 6. Germline V lookup: CDR1 KGHDR, CDR2 SFDVKD. The DNA of the CDR3 is TGTGCCACCAGTGATCAGACAGGGGCAGGCACTGAAGCTTTCTTT. Translated: CATSDQTGAGTEAFF.

The sample holds many counts of this clonotype. V is TRBV7-2 and J is TRBJ2-1; 7 bases map to TRBD1. Trimming removed 4 bases from V and 1 base from J; junction bases left unmatched: 4. This CDR3 is 15 amino acids long. In germline, CDR1 is SGHTA, CDR2 FQGNSA. The CDR3 DNA follows: TGTGCCAGCAGCTCCAGACAGGGTTCCTACAATGAGCAGTTCTTC. Translating gives CASSSRQGSYNEQFF.

This clonotype was counted only a few times. Since a much larger clone is just one base distant, this may be a read error. The genes are TRBV5-1 and TRBJ2-5, with D perhaps assigned TRBD1 or TRBD2 (5 bases each). With 4 bases removed from V and 7 bases from J, the gap between germline ends came to 14 bases. Germline CDR1 reads SGHRS; CDR2 reads YFSETQ. CDR3 length: 13 residues. This chain's CDR3 is CASSQKRDGTQYF. DNA for the CDR3: TGCGCCAGCAGCCAAAAAAGGGACGGGACCCAGTACTTC.

Many counts were recorded for this clonotype. V gene TRBV5-1 combines with J gene TRBJ2-4; 7 nucleotides align to TRBD1. After removal of 4 bases from V and 0 bases from J, the junction contained 1 base not matched to a gene. Germline CDR1 SGHRS, CDR2 YFSETQ. The CDR3 totals 14 residues. The CDR3 bases are TGCGCCAGCAGCAGGGACAGAGCCAAAAACATTCAGTACTTC. As protein: CASSRDRAKNIQYF.

The chain links TRBV5-5 to TRBJ2-2, with TRBD2 identical over 10 bases. Germline values: CDR1 SGHKS, CDR2 YYEKEE (reference sequence). V trimming: 0 bases; J trimming: 1 base; junction bases outside the gene matches: 0. This CDR3 is built from 16 residues. For the CDR3, the DNA is TGTGCCAGCAGCTTGGGACTAGCGGGGAACACCGGGGAGCTGTTTTTT. Amino acids: CASSLGLAGNTGELFF.

The sample holds many counts of this clonotype. The chain is built from TRBV15 and TRBJ1-3; D is unclear. In germline, CDR1 is LNHNV, CDR2 YYDKDF (reference sequence). V was cut by 0 bases and J by 0 bases, with 9 bases left in between. The CDR3 has 16 amino acids. CDR3 in DNA: TGTGCCACCAGCAGAGATATGGCGTACTCTGGAAACACCATATATTTT. As protein: CATSRDMAYSGNTIYF.

This clonotype was recorded many times. J is TRBJ1-1 and V is TRBV3-1, with 7 bases lining up with TRBD1. V lost 3 bases to trimming and J lost 1 base; unmatched junction nucleotides: 8. Germline V gives CDR1 LGHDT, CDR2 YNNKEL (reference sequence). CDR3 length: 16 residues. The CDR3 DNA sequence: TGTGCCAGCAGCCAGGGATCGGGACAGAGGAACACTGAAGCTTTCTTT. Its protein is CASSQGSGQRNTEAFF.